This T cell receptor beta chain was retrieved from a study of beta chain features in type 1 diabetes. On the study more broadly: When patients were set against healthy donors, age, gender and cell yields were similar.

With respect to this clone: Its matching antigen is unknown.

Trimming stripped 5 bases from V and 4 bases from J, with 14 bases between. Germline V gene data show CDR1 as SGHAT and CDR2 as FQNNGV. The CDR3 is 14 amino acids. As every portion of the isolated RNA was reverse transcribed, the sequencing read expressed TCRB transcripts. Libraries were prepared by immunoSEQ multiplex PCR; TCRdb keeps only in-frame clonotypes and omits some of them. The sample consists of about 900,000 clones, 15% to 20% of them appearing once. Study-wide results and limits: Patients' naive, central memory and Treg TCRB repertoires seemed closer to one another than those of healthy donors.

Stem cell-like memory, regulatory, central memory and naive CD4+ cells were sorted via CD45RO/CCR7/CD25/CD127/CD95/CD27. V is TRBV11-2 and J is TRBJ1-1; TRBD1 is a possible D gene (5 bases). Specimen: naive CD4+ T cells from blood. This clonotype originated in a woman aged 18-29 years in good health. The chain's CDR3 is CASSRLRDGTEAFF. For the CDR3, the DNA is TGTGCCAGCAGCCGACTCAGGGACGGCACTGAAGCTTTCTTT.